Following are 30 T cell receptor beta chains from one sample sequenced in a study of response to subunit inactivated influenza vaccine (dated by TCRdb to 2017 to 2018). The library was built by means of RT-PCR. TCRdb names Illumina HiSeq 2500 as the instrument used. TCRdb trimmed the raw reads at Q25, called clones with MiXCR and kept productive beta chains. Rows with one shared CDR3 protein collapse into an entry with the most common genes and DNA. The sample data list some 570,000 distinct CDR3 sequences, and about 11% of these were observed just once. The top ten clonotypes cover about 10% of the sample. These data also featured in a second study, about T cells expressing NK-cell markers. The second study's authors report: The TCR beta cDNA libraries were made using 5'RACE template switching, a step that added both a universal primer site and unique molecular identifiers.

The material was PBMCs from blood, obtained on the day of vaccination. The source is a man aged 45 to 65 who received an inactivated influenza vaccine. Donor details come from another sample of the same person, matched by shared clones.

In its sample, this clonotype was seen a few times. The chain uses TRBV5-5 and TRBJ2-4, with D possibly being TRBD1 or TRBD2 (5 bases each). This CDR3 is built from 14 residues. V was trimmed by 4 bases and J by 1 base, leaving 9 bases between them. The germline V gene has CDR1 SGHKS and CDR2 YYEKEE (reference sequence). CDR3 in DNA: TGTGCCAGCAGCGAGGGGATGGCCAAAAACATTCAGTACTTC. It specifies CASSEGMAKNIQYF.

CDR3 DNA sequence: TGCGCCAGCAGCCAGGCCCGGACAGGGGCCACCTCCTACGAGCAGTACTTC. It is translated as CASSQARTGATSYEQYF. This chain uses TRBV4-3 with TRBJ2-7; TRBD1 matches at 9 bases. The CDR3 runs 17 residues. The V gene's germline CDR1 is LGHNA and CDR2 YSLEER. The ends lost 3 bases at V and 0 bases at J; junction bases unmatched: 9.

The chain combines TRBV30 with TRBJ2-7; TRBD2 might be the D (5 bases). This CDR3 is built from 12 residues. V was clipped by 2 bases and J by 3 bases, with 8 bases between them. Germline loops: CDR1 GTSNPN, CDR2 SVGIG (reference sequence). The CDR3 DNA follows: TGTGCCTGGAGTCCCGAGGGCTACGAGCAGTACTTC. Amino acids: CAWSPEGYEQYF.

The rearrangement uses TRBV3-1 and TRBJ1-5; no clear D gene. This CDR3 spans 15 amino acids. V gave up 2 bases and J gave up 10 bases, with 18 bases separating them. Germline V lookup: CDR1 LGHDT, CDR2 YNNKEL (reference sequence). The CDR3 loop is CASSQPPGAPAPQHF. In DNA, the CDR3 is TGTGCCAGCAGCCAACCTCCGGGAGCCCCAGCTCCCCAGCATTTT.

There are a few counts of this clonotype. The gene calls are TRBV4-2 and TRBJ2-7; a weak D match, TRBD2 (7 bases). Germline V lookup: CDR1 LGHNA, CDR2 YNFKEQ. This CDR3 region has 15 residues. V was pared by 0 bases and J by 3 bases, with 12 bases between. CDR3 sequence: CASSQDGGGHYEQYF. CDR3 nucleotide sequence: TGTGCCAGCAGCCAAGACGGCGGGGGACACTACGAGCAGTACTTC.

This clonotype was seen repeatedly, ten times or more. V and J are TRBV20-1 and TRBJ1-4; no clear D gene. The CDR3 is 15 residues long. Germline CDR1 and CDR2: DFQATT and SNEGSKA (reference sequence). With 0 bases removed from V and 8 bases from J, the gap between germline ends came to 16 bases. CDR3 loop: CSARDYRAVGEKLFF. CDR3 coding DNA: TGCAGTGCTAGAGATTATAGGGCAGTCGGGGAAAAACTGTTTTTT.

This clonotype came up a few times. The CDR3 nucleotides are TGTGCCAGCAGTCGGGACAGCGCGACCTACGAGCAGTACTTC. This translates into CASSRDSATYEQYF. The chain carries TRBV6-1 and TRBJ2-7, with TRBD1 matching over 7 bases. CDR1 and CDR2 from the germline V gene are MNHNS and SASEGT. Unmatched junction bases numbered 6, after V lost 5 bases and J lost 2 bases. This CDR3 region has 14 residues.

This clonotype was seen a handful of times. The chain joins TRBV30 to TRBJ2-7; TRBD1 matches at 7 bases. After removal of 1 base from V and 3 bases from J, the junction contained 6 bases not matched to a gene. Germline loops: CDR1 GTSNPN, CDR2 SVGIG (reference sequence). The CDR3 length is 14 residues. CDR3 in DNA: TGTGCCTGGAGTGGACAGGGTCGTCTCTACGAGCAGTACTTC. The encoded protein is CAWSGQGRLYEQYF.

The rearrangement links TRBV7-9 to TRBJ2-3; D remains unclear. CDR3 length: 15 residues. V lost 5 bases and J lost 2, with 14 bases in between. Germline V gene sequence: CDR1 SEHNR, CDR2 FQNEAQ (reference sequence). The CDR3 reads CASSPRVFPTDTQYF. DNA of the CDR3: TGTGCCAGCAGCCCCCGGGTCTTCCCCACAGATACGCAGTATTTT.

J is TRBJ2-1 and V is TRBV20-1, with TRBD2 matching over 11 bases. This CDR3 comprises 17 residues. V lost 5 bases, J lost 0 bases, and 9 bases stayed unmatched. Germline CDR1 is DFQATT and CDR2 is SNEGSKA (reference sequence). The CDR3 protein is CSARDYSGGGSYNEQFF. CDR3 bases: TGCAGTGCTCGTGACTATAGCGGGGGGGGCTCCTACAATGAGCAGTTCTTC.

A word on this clonotype: This may arise from a read error, as a much more abundant clone is one base away. The rearrangement uses TRBV12-3 or TRBV12-4 and TRBJ2-7; 7 bases align to TRBD2. This CDR3 contains 13 residues. V was clipped by 5 bases and J by 5 bases; unmatched bases: 6. In DNA form, the CDR3 reads TGTGCCAGCAGTCTGCTAGCGGCAGACGAGCAGTACTTC. Protein sequence: CASSLLAADEQYF.

With regard to this clonotype: One junction end does not reproduce the germline sequence, and a read error may be involved. The CDR3 coding sequence is TGTGCCAGCAGTCTTGCCCCTTCACCCCTCCGCTTT. Its protein product is CASSLAPSPLRF. The genes are TRBV12-3 or TRBV12-4 and TRBJ1-6; D uncertain. This CDR3 spans 12 amino acids.

This clonotype has a handful of counts. The V call is TRBV29-1, the J call TRBJ1-2; D unresolved. V was trimmed by 5 bases and J by 8 bases, leaving 6 bases between them. Germline assignment: CDR1 SQVTM and CDR2 ANQGSEA. The CDR3 loop spans 9 amino acids. The CDR3 sequence is CSVKEGYTF. CDR3 sequence (DNA): TGCAGCGTTAAGGAGGGCTACACCTTC.

This clonotype was picked up a small number of times. CDR3 loop: CSAYRNTEAFF. The CDR3 DNA is TGCAGTGCTTATCGGAACACTGAAGCTTTCTTT. V usage is TRBV20-1 and J usage is TRBJ1-1; unclear D gene. V lost 5 bases and J lost 1, with 5 bases in between. CDR1 is DFQATT and CDR2 is SNEGSKA in the germline V gene (reference sequence). The CDR3 consists of 11 residues.

Only a few counts were recorded for this clonotype. This sequence joins TRBV12-3 or TRBV12-4 and TRBJ1-3; D remains unclear. The CDR3 has 18 amino acids. Trimming pared 2 bases from V and 0 bases from J, leaving 17 bases between. This CDR3 is CASSLTQLVLFSGNTIYF. DNA for the CDR3: TGTGCCAGCAGTTTAACCCAACTTGTCCTTTTCTCTGGAAACACCATATATTTT.

In its sample, this clonotype was seen many times. Here the CDR3 DNA reads TGTGCCTGCCAAACCGTGACAGGAGAGAACACCGGGGAGCTGTTTTTT. This gives the protein CACQTVTGENTGELFF. The V and J genes are TRBV11-2 and TRBJ2-2; weak D call: TRBD1 (6 bases). The ends were cut back, 11 bases at V and 1 base at J, with 20 bases in the middle. The CDR3 length is 16 residues. Germline loops: CDR1 SGHAT, CDR2 FQNNGV.

At least ten counts were recorded for this clonotype. The chain recombines TRBV27 with TRBJ1-2; D gene unclear. This CDR3 contains 14 residues. Looked up from germline, CDR1 is MNHEY and CDR2 is SMNVEV (reference sequence). Trimming took off 5 bases at V and 1 base at J, with 11 bases between the two ends. This CDR3 reads CASSPNGNNYGYTF. The CDR3 coding sequence is TGTGCCAGCAGTCCTAATGGGAATAACTATGGCTACACCTTC.

This clonotype was found a few times. The chain uses TRBV7-6 and TRBJ2-7, with TRBD2 matching 7 bases. Per the germline V gene, CDR1 is SGHVS and CDR2 is FNYEAQ. The CDR3 sequence is 15 residues long. With 4 bases clipped from V and 4 bases from J, the junction kept 10 bases outside the gene matches. DNA for the CDR3: TGTGCCAGCAGCTCCTGGGCGCGGGGGATTTACGAGCAGTACTTC. Its translation: CASSSWARGIYEQYF.

As concerns this clonotype: The junction and the germline gene differ at one end; a read error may be behind it. The chain links TRBV20-1 to TRBJ2-7; 10 nucleotides line up with TRBD1. Germline V gene data show CDR1 as DFQATT and CDR2 as SNEGSKA (reference sequence). This CDR3 is built from 14 residues. CDR3 DNA: TGCAGTGCTCGAAATCGGGACAGGGGCTACGACCAGTACTTC. This sequence encodes CSARNRDRGYDQYF.

V and J are TRBV25-1 and TRBJ1-2, with 7 bases aligning to TRBD1. The CDR3 length is 13 residues. V gave up 6 bases and J gave up 3 bases; unmatched junction bases: 4. Germline CDR1 reads MGHDK; CDR2 reads SYGVNS. As DNA, the CDR3 is TGTGCCAGCAGCAGGGGGGCGGACTATGGCTACACCTTC. Protein sequence: CASSRGADYGYTF.

The sample holds a few counts of this clonotype. This chain links TRBV28 with TRBJ2-7; 9 bases fit TRBD1. CDR3 length: 14 residues. Trimming cost V 3 bases and J 7 bases; bases outside gene matches: 7. Germline lookup yields CDR1 MDHEN and CDR2 SYDVKM. DNA for the CDR3: TGTGCCAGCAGTTTCGGACAGGGGAAGAGGGAGCAGTACTTC. It translates to CASSFGQGKREQYF.

In this sample, this clonotype turned up many times. The genes are TRBV4-2 and TRBJ2-2; 13 bases match TRBD2. Germline V gives CDR1 LGHNA, CDR2 YNFKEQ. The J segment lost 5 bases and the V segment lost 2 bases, leaving 14 bases of the junction unmatched. The CDR3 totals 20 residues. CDR3 residues: CASSQPTSGGVILGTGELFF. Here the CDR3 DNA reads TGTGCCAGCAGCCAACCTACTAGCGGGGGGGTTATATTGGGTACCGGGGAGCTGTTTTTT.

The chain employs TRBV6-5 and TRBJ2-3, with no clear D. CDR3 length: 16 residues. Germline V gene sequence: CDR1 MNHEY, CDR2 SVGAGI. Trimming removed 0 bases from V and 1 base from J, with 11 bases in between. The CDR3 protein is CASSYSNPPGTDTQYF. CDR3 sequence (DNA): TGTGCCAGCAGTTACTCTAACCCCCCAGGCACAGATACGCAGTATTTT.

The chain has TRBV30 and TRBJ1-1; no firm D call. Germline CDR1 and CDR2: GTSNPN and SVGIG (reference sequence). Trimming removed 0 bases from V and 5 bases from J, with 10 bases in between. The CDR3 totals 13 residues. CDR3 loop: CAWSVRLGTEAFF. The CDR3 nucleotides read TGTGCCTGGAGTGTACGTTTGGGAACTGAAGCTTTCTTT.

The chain recombines TRBV30 with TRBJ2-7; D unclear. This CDR3 is built from 12 residues. Germline V gene sequence: CDR1 GTSNPN, CDR2 SVGIG (reference sequence). Trimming took 4 bases from V and 0 from J, leaving 7 bases between them. CDR3 in amino acids: CAWTRSSYEQYF. CDR3 sequence (DNA): TGTGCCTGGACTAGAAGCTCCTACGAGCAGTACTTC.

The rearrangement links TRBV6-5 to TRBJ1-2; 8 bases match TRBD1. This CDR3 has 16 residues. Germline CDR1 and CDR2: MNHEY and SVGAGI. The V gene end was trimmed by 0 bases and the J gene end by 3 bases; junction bases not matched to a gene: 6. The CDR3 DNA is TGTGCCAGCAGTTACTCACGGACAGGGTCGGACTATGGCTACACCTTC. Residues: CASSYSRTGSDYGYTF.

This clonotype was observed a few times. The chain employs TRBV6-5 and TRBJ2-1, with D perhaps TRBD2 (5 bases). The CDR3 contains 17 residues. CDR1 and CDR2 from the germline V gene are MNHEY and SVGAGI. Trimming took 3 bases from V and 7 from J, leaving 22 bases between them. In DNA form, the CDR3 reads TGTGCCAGCAGTTATCTGCAAACTGGGATCGCGGGTAATGAGCAGTTCTTC. It translates to CASSYLQTGIAGNEQFF.

The table lists this clonotype with a few counts. V and J are TRBV6-5 and TRBJ2-7; D gene uncertain. This CDR3 is built from 10 residues. Trimming removed 8 bases from V and 5 bases from J, with 7 bases in between. Germline V gene lookup returns CDR1 MNHEY and CDR2 SVGAGI. CDR3 coding DNA: TGTGCCAGCGGTTCCCACGAGCAGTACTTC. Amino acids: CASGSHEQYF.

This chain uses TRBV28 with TRBJ2-2; 8 positions match TRBD2. Per the germline V gene, CDR1 is MDHEN and CDR2 is SYDVKM. The V gene end was trimmed by 4 bases and the J gene end by 4 bases; junction bases not matched to a gene: 17. The CDR3 is 19 residues long. CDR3 bases: TGTGCCAGCAGTTCGATAAGGCCTAGCGGGCGTAGAAGCACCGGGGAGCTGTTTTTT. This gives the protein CASSSIRPSGRRSTGELFF.

The chain carries TRBV10-3 and TRBJ2-7, with 8 nucleotides matching TRBD1. The CDR3 is 12 amino acids. The ends lost 7 bases at V and 5 bases at J; junction bases unmatched: 4. Germline CDR1 reads ENHRY; CDR2 reads SYGVKD. The CDR3 bases are TGTGCCATCAACCAGGGGGCGGACGAGCAGTACTTC. It codes for CAINQGADEQYF.